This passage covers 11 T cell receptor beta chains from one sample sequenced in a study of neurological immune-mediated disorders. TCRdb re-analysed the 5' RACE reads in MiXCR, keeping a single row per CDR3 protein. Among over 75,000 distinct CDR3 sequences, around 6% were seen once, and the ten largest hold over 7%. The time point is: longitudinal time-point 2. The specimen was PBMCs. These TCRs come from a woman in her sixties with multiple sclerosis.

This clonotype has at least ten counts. The CDR3 nucleotides are TGTGCCAGCAGTTTCCGACAGGGAGCAGATACGCAGTATTTT. It translates to CASSFRQGADTQYF. The chain has TRBV12-3 or TRBV12-4 and TRBJ2-3; 7 bases are a match to TRBD1. The CDR3 has 14 residues. J gave up 4 bases and V 3 bases, and 4 bases lay outside the gene matches.

The CDR3 sequence is CASSLERDHSYNEQFF. The CDR3 coding sequence is TGTGCCAGCAGCTTAGAGAGGGACCACTCCTACAATGAGCAGTTCTTC. The gene calls are TRBV7-9 and TRBJ2-1, with D perhaps matching TRBD1 or TRBD2 (5 bases each). This CDR3 spans 16 amino acids. CDR1 SEHNR and CDR2 FQNEAQ come from the germline V gene (reference sequence). V was shortened by 1 base and J by 0 bases, with 10 bases between the two germline ends.

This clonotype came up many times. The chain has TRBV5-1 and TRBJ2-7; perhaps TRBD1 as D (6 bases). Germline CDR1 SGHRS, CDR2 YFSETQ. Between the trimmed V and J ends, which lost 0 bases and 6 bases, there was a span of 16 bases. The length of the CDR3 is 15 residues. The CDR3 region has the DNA TGCGCCAGCAGCTTGGTTTCAGGGGTGATTGGCGAGCAGTACTTC. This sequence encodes CASSLVSGVIGEQYF.

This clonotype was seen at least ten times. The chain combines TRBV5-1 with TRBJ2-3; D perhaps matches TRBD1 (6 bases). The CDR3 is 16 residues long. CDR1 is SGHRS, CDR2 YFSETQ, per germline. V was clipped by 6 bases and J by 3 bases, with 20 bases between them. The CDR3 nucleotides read TGCGCCAGCAACATCCTAACCGGGACACCGACAGATACGCAGTATTTT. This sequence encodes CASNILTGTPTDTQYF.

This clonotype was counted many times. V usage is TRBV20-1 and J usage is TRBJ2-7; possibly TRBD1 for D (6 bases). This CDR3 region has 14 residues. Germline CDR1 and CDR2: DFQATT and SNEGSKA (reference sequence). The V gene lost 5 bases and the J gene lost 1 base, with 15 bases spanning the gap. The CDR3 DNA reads TGCAGTGCTGGAAGAATACAGGGATCCTACGAGCAGTACTTC. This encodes CSAGRIQGSYEQYF.

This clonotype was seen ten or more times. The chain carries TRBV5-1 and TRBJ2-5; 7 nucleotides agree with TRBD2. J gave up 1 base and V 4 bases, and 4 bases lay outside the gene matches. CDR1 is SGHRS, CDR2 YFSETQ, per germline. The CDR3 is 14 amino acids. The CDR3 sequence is CASSLGRAQETQYF. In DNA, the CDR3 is TGCGCCAGCAGCCTTGGGAGGGCCCAAGAGACCCAGTACTTC.

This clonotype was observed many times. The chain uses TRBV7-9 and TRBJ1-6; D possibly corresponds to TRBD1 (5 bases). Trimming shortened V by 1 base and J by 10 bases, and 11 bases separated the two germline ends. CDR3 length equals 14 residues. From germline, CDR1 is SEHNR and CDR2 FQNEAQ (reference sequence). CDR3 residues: CASSLDAGGSPLHF. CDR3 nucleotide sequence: TGTGCCAGCAGCTTAGATGCGGGGGGATCACCCCTCCACTTT.

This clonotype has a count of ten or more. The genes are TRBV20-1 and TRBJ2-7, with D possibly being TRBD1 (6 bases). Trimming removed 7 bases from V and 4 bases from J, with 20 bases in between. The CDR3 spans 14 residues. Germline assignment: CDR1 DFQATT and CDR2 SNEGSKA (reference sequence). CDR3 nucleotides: TGCAGTGGCCTCCGGGACAAGGTGCGGTACGAGCAGTACTTC. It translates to CSGLRDKVRYEQYF.

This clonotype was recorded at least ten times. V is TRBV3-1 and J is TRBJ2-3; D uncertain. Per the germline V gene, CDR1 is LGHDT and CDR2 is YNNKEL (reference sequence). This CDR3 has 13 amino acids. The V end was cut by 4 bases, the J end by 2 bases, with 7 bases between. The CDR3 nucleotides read TGTGCCAGCAGCCTCTTAGTCACAGATACGCAGTATTTT. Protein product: CASSLLVTDTQYF.

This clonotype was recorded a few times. The CDR3 region is CASSHPSYRGRGELFF. The CDR3 nucleotides read TGTGCCAGCAGCCACCCTTCCTACAGGGGACGGGGGGAGCTGTTTTTT. The rearrangement joins TRBV14 to TRBJ2-2, with 7 bases lining up with TRBD1. Germline V gives CDR1 SGHDN, CDR2 FVKESK. CDR3 size: 16 residues. J was trimmed by 8 bases and V by 3 bases; bases with no gene match: 12. The full variable domain, with the rest looked up from reference TRBV14 and TRBJ2-2, is EAGVTQFPSHSVIEKGQTVTLRCDPISGHDNLYWYRRVMGKEIKFLLHFVKESKQDESGMPNNRFLAERTGGTYSTLKVQPAELEDSGVYFCASSHPSYRGRGELFFGEGSRLTVL.

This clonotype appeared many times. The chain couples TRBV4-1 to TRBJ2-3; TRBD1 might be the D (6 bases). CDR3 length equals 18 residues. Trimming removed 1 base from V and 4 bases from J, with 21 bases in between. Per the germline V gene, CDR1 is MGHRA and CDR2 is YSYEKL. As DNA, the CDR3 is TGCGCCAGCAGCCAAGGTTCGACTATCACAGGGAACGCAGATACGCAGTATTTT. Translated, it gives CASSQGSTITGNADTQYF.